Listed below are T cell receptor beta chains from one sample, sequenced in a study of blood T cell repertoires in COVID-19. Measured with immunoSEQ multiplex PCR; TCRdb has only the in-frame clones, and not every one. The table has 150,000 to 200,000 clones, 88% seen once. The sequenced sample consisted of PBMCs or T cells enriched from blood (not recorded which). The receptors come from a woman younger than 30 who had recovered from COVID-19. Each CDR3 is given with its conserved first and last residue. D genes are given only for firm matches. Only some rows state a clone size, as once, few, many or a class for expanded clones.

d_gene: TRBD1; v_gene: TRBV6-2/TRBV6-3; j_gene: TRBJ2-7; abundance: -; CDR3aa: CASSYSRDRATYEQYF; CDR3nt: TGTGCCAGCAGTTACTCCCGGGACAGGGCTACCTACGAGCAGTACTTC
d_gene: -; v_gene: TRBV3-1/TRBV3-2; j_gene: TRBJ2-3; abundance: -; CDR3aa: CASSRGEYPTDTQYF; CDR3nt: TGTGCCAGCAGCCGCGGGGAGTACCCCACAGATACGCAGTATTTT
d_gene: TRBD1; v_gene: TRBV28; j_gene: TRBJ1-4; abundance: -; CDR3aa: CASSVPGQSNEKLFF; CDR3nt: TGTGCCAGCAGTGTCCCGGGACAGTCTAATGAAAAACTGTTTTTT
d_gene: TRBD2; v_gene: TRBV24-1; j_gene: TRBJ2-1; abundance: -; CDR3aa: CATSDSGTSGRNEQFF; CDR3nt: TGTGCCACCAGTGACTCCGGGACTAGCGGGAGAAATGAGCAGTTCTTC
d_gene: TRBD2; v_gene: TRBV30; j_gene: TRBJ2-1; abundance: -; CDR3aa: CAWRGLAGTYNEQFF; CDR3nt: TGTGCCTGGAGAGGACTAGCGGGGACCTACAATGAGCAGTTCTTC
d_gene: -; v_gene: TRBV10-2; j_gene: TRBJ1-2; abundance: -; CDR3aa: CASSTSAGESGYTF; CDR3nt: TGCGCCAGCAGTACTTCCGCAGGGGAGAGCGGCTACACCTTC
d_gene: TRBD2; v_gene: TRBV11-3; j_gene: TRBJ2-1; abundance: -; CDR3aa: CASSKGGTSGVGEQFF; CDR3nt: TGTGCCAGCAGCAAAGGGGGGACTAGCGGTGTGGGTGAGCAGTTCTTC
d_gene: TRBD2; v_gene: TRBV6-5; j_gene: TRBJ2-3; abundance: -; CDR3aa: CASSPQSSGDTQYF; CDR3nt: TGTGCCAGCAGTCCACAATCTAGCGGGGATACGCAGTATTTT
d_gene: TRBD1; v_gene: TRBV28; j_gene: TRBJ1-1; abundance: -; CDR3aa: CASSTPDRGNTEAFF; CDR3nt: TGTGCCAGCAGTACTCCCGACAGGGGGAACACTGAAGCTTTCTTT
d_gene: -; v_gene: TRBV28; j_gene: TRBJ2-1; abundance: -; CDR3aa: CATGTRRHNEQFF; CDR3nt: TGTGCCACCGGGACTCGGAGACACAATGAGCAGTTCTTC
d_gene: TRBD2; v_gene: TRBV30; j_gene: TRBJ2-3; abundance: once; CDR3aa: CAWSVGAGAADTQYF; CDR3nt: TGTGCCTGGAGTGTCGGGGCGGGAGCGGCAGATACGCAGTATTTT
d_gene: -; v_gene: TRBV28; j_gene: TRBJ1-1; abundance: -; CDR3aa: CASSLGTRSDTEAFF; CDR3nt: TGTGCCAGCAGTTTAGGGACAAGGTCGGACACTGAAGCTTTCTTT
d_gene: TRBD2; v_gene: TRBV28; j_gene: TRBJ2-7; abundance: once; CDR3aa: CASTRSGSTYEQYF; CDR3nt: TGTGCCAGCACTCGCAGCGGGAGTACCTACGAGCAGTACTTC
d_gene: TRBD1; v_gene: TRBV18; j_gene: TRBJ1-2; abundance: -; CDR3aa: CASSPSEHRGQAYGYTF; CDR3nt: TGTGCCAGCTCACCATCGGAGCACAGGGGCCAGGCTTATGGCTACACCTTC
d_gene: -; v_gene: TRBV11-2; j_gene: TRBJ1-1; abundance: -; CDR3aa: CATSLETGMNTEAFF; CDR3nt: TGTGCCACCAGTCTTGAGACAGGAATGAACACTGAAGCTTTCTTT
d_gene: -; v_gene: TRBV4-2; j_gene: TRBJ1-6; abundance: -; CDR3aa: CASSQETDNSPLHF; CDR3nt: TGTGCCAGCAGCCAAGAAACAGATAATTCACCCCTCCACTTT
d_gene: TRBD1; v_gene: TRBV6-5; j_gene: TRBJ2-7; abundance: -; CDR3aa: CASQDRGSSYEQYF; CDR3nt: TGTGCCAGCCAGGACAGGGGGAGCTCCTACGAGCAGTACTTC
d_gene: TRBD1; v_gene: TRBV6-5; j_gene: TRBJ1-1; abundance: -; CDR3aa: CASSSGTANTEAFF; CDR3nt: TGTGCCAGCAGTTCCGGGACAGCGAACACTGAAGCTTTCTTT
d_gene: TRBD2; v_gene: TRBV15; j_gene: TRBJ2-5; abundance: -; CDR3aa: CATSRENSGSSRSTQYF; CDR3nt: TGTGCCACCAGCAGAGAAAATAGCGGGAGCAGTCGTTCGACCCAGTACTTC
d_gene: TRBD2; v_gene: TRBV5-1; j_gene: TRBJ2-3; abundance: -; CDR3aa: CASSLGLAASSTNTQYF; CDR3nt: TGCGCCAGCAGCTTGGGGCTAGCGGCCTCTAGCACAAATACGCAGTATTTT
d_gene: -; v_gene: TRBV13; j_gene: TRBJ2-7; abundance: -; CDR3aa: CASSLPTGEDRHYEQYF; CDR3nt: TGTGCCAGCAGCTTACCTACAGGGGAGGACCGCCACTACGAGCAGTACTTC
d_gene: -; v_gene: TRBV30; j_gene: TRBJ1-3; abundance: -; CDR3aa: CALERTGGNTIYF; CDR3nt: TGTGCCTTGGAACGTACAGGGGGAAACACCATATATTTT
d_gene: TRBD1; v_gene: TRBV29-1; j_gene: TRBJ1-2; abundance: -; CDR3aa: CSYQGGNYGYTF; CDR3nt: TGCAGCTACCAGGGGGGTAACTATGGCTACACCTTC
d_gene: -; v_gene: TRBV4-1; j_gene: TRBJ2-2; abundance: -; CDR3aa: CASSQEGQNTGELFF; CDR3nt: TGCGCCAGCAGCCAAGAGGGCCAGAACACCGGGGAGCTGTTTTTT
d_gene: -; v_gene: TRBV7-2; j_gene: TRBJ2-7; abundance: -; CDR3aa: CASSSRVAYEQYF; CDR3nt: TGTGCCAGCAGCTCCCGGGTCGCCTACGAGCAGTACTTC
d_gene: -; v_gene: TRBV13; j_gene: TRBJ2-2; abundance: once; CDR3aa: CASSLGPGANTGELFF; CDR3nt: TGTGCCAGCAGCTTAGGTCCGGGGGCGAACACCGGGGAGCTGTTTTTT
d_gene: TRBD1; v_gene: TRBV7-8; j_gene: TRBJ1-5; abundance: -; CDR3aa: CASSSGQRVGAQHF; CDR3nt: TGTGCCAGCAGCTCGGGACAGCGCGTAGGGGCCCAGCATTTT
d_gene: -; v_gene: TRBV6-5; j_gene: TRBJ1-1; abundance: -; CDR3aa: CASRTGPGTEAFF; CDR3nt: TGTGCCAGCAGAACAGGGCCCGGCACTGAAGCTTTCTTT
d_gene: TRBD1; v_gene: TRBV19; j_gene: TRBJ2-3; abundance: once; CDR3aa: CASSSTGVDTDTQYF; CDR3nt: TGTGCCAGTAGTAGCACAGGGGTGGACACAGATACGCAGTATTTT
d_gene: -; v_gene: TRBV4-2; j_gene: TRBJ1-2; abundance: -; CDR3aa: CASSQDPGRGYGYTF; CDR3nt: TGTGCCAGCAGCCAAGACCCGGGGAGGGGGTATGGCTACACCTTC
d_gene: -; v_gene: TRBV28; j_gene: TRBJ2-5; abundance: -; CDR3aa: CASVTQETQYF; CDR3nt: TGTGCCAGCGTAACTCAAGAGACCCAGTACTTC
d_gene: -; v_gene: TRBV27; j_gene: TRBJ1-2; abundance: few; CDR3aa: CASSLNRVEGYTF; CDR3nt: TGTGCCAGCAGTTTAAACAGGGTTGAAGGCTACACCTTC
d_gene: TRBD1; v_gene: TRBV7-8; j_gene: TRBJ2-3; abundance: -; CDR3aa: CASIRDRADTQYF; CDR3nt: TGTGCCAGCATAAGAGACAGGGCAGATACGCAGTATTTT
d_gene: -; v_gene: TRBV14; j_gene: TRBJ2-7; abundance: -; CDR3aa: CASSQRQQRLRQYF; CDR3nt: TGTGCCAGCAGCCAAAGACAACAACGCCTACGGCAGTACTTC
d_gene: TRBD1; v_gene: TRBV7-7; j_gene: TRBJ2-3; abundance: -; CDR3aa: CASSLGTGGEGDTQYF; CDR3nt: TGTGCTAGCAGCCTGGGGACAGGGGGCGAGGGAGATACGCAGTATTTT
d_gene: TRBD1; v_gene: TRBV2; j_gene: TRBJ2-2; abundance: -; CDR3aa: CASGGQGSAGELFF; CDR3nt: TGTGCCAGCGGGGGACAGGGGAGCGCCGGGGAGCTGTTTTTT
d_gene: -; v_gene: TRBV5-1; j_gene: TRBJ1-1; abundance: -; CDR3aa: CASSLGQGGSEAFF; CDR3nt: TGCGCCAGCAGCTTGGGGCAGGGCGGATCTGAAGCTTTCTTT
d_gene: -; v_gene: TRBV28; j_gene: TRBJ1-1; abundance: -; CDR3aa: CASSFRGFNTEAFF; CDR3nt: TGTGCCAGCAGTTTTCGGGGTTTTAACACTGAAGCTTTCTTT
d_gene: -; v_gene: TRBV10-3; j_gene: TRBJ1-2; abundance: -; CDR3aa: CAISESQTPYGYTF; CDR3nt: TGTGCCATCAGTGAGTCCCAGACTCCTTATGGCTACACCTTC
d_gene: -; v_gene: TRBV15; j_gene: TRBJ2-7; abundance: -; CDR3aa: CATSRDLGDYNEQYF; CDR3nt: TGTGCCACCAGCAGAGATCTCGGGGATTACAACGAGCAGTACTTC
d_gene: TRBD2; v_gene: TRBV5-6; j_gene: TRBJ2-7; abundance: -; CDR3aa: CASSFFSGGAAYEQYF; CDR3nt: TGTGCCAGCAGCTTTTTTTCCGGGGGGGCTGCCTACGAGCAGTACTTC
d_gene: -; v_gene: TRBV7-8; j_gene: TRBJ1-1; abundance: -; CDR3aa: CASSLASDGAEAFF; CDR3nt: TGTGCCAGCAGCTTAGCTTCGGACGGGGCTGAAGCTTTCTTT
d_gene: TRBD2; v_gene: TRBV19; j_gene: TRBJ2-5; abundance: -; CDR3aa: CASSPRGTSGETQYF; CDR3nt: TGTGCCAGTAGTCCCCGAGGGACTAGCGGCGAGACCCAGTACTTC
d_gene: -; v_gene: TRBV12-3/TRBV12-4; j_gene: TRBJ1-3; abundance: -; CDR3aa: CASSPPPGNTIYF; CDR3nt: TGTGCCAGCAGCCCACCTCCAGGGAACACCATATATTTT
d_gene: TRBD2; v_gene: TRBV4-1; j_gene: TRBJ2-1; abundance: -; CDR3aa: CASSQGAGGVYNEQFF; CDR3nt: TGCGCCAGCAGCCAAGGAGCGGGAGGGGTCTACAATGAGCAGTTCTTC
d_gene: TRBD1; v_gene: TRBV19; j_gene: TRBJ2-2; abundance: -; CDR3aa: CASSPLPGQGSLTGELFF; CDR3nt: TGTGCCAGTAGCCCACTCCCGGGACAGGGGTCCCTAACCGGGGAGCTGTTTTTT
d_gene: -; v_gene: TRBV6-5; j_gene: TRBJ1-5; abundance: -; CDR3aa: CASSYGSSNQPQHF; CDR3nt: TGTGCCAGCAGTTACGGGAGCAGCAATCAGCCCCAGCATTTT
d_gene: -; v_gene: TRBV27; j_gene: TRBJ2-1; abundance: -; CDR3aa: CASSLDGGNEQFF; CDR3nt: TGTGCCAGCAGTTTGGACGGGGGCAATGAGCAGTTCTTC
d_gene: -; v_gene: TRBV10-3; j_gene: TRBJ1-1; abundance: -; CDR3aa: CAISEPGHMAFF; CDR3nt: TGTGCCATCAGTGAGCCGGGACATATGGCTTTCTTT
d_gene: -; v_gene: TRBV5-6; j_gene: TRBJ2-1; abundance: -; CDR3aa: CASSARGRSEQFF; CDR3nt: TGTGCCAGCAGCGCCAGAGGGAGGAGCGAGCAGTTCTTC
d_gene: TRBD1; v_gene: TRBV9; j_gene: TRBJ1-3; abundance: -; CDR3aa: CASSVGSQGAGNTIYF; CDR3nt: TGTGCCAGCAGCGTAGGCTCGCAGGGGGCTGGAAACACCATATATTTT
d_gene: -; v_gene: TRBV9; j_gene: TRBJ2-2; abundance: -; CDR3aa: CASSPPNGELFF; CDR3nt: TGTGCCAGCAGCCCTCCTAACGGGGAGCTGTTTTTT
d_gene: -; v_gene: TRBV7-9; j_gene: TRBJ2-5; abundance: -; CDR3aa: CASSPPGELETQYF; CDR3nt: TGTGCCAGCAGCCCCCCGGGGGAGCTGGAGACCCAGTACTTC
d_gene: -; v_gene: TRBV5-1; j_gene: TRBJ2-1; abundance: once; CDR3aa: CASSLGLINREQFF; CDR3nt: TGCGCCAGCAGCTTGGGACTCATTAATCGTGAGCAGTTCTTC
d_gene: -; v_gene: TRBV6-5; j_gene: TRBJ2-3; abundance: -; CDR3aa: CASSYRGASTDTQYF; CDR3nt: TGTGCCAGCAGTTACCGGGGGGCTAGCACAGATACGCAGTATTTT
d_gene: TRBD1; v_gene: TRBV7-9; j_gene: TRBJ1-4; abundance: -; CDR3aa: CASSFDPGTGYEKLFF; CDR3nt: TGTGCCAGCAGCTTCGACCCTGGGACAGGGTATGAAAAACTGTTTTTT
d_gene: TRBD2; v_gene: TRBV9; j_gene: TRBJ2-1; abundance: -; CDR3aa: CASSGREIGTSGSYSEQFF; CDR3nt: TGTGCCAGCAGCGGGAGGGAGATCGGGACTAGCGGGAGTTACAGTGAGCAGTTCTTC
d_gene: TRBD2; v_gene: TRBV4-1; j_gene: TRBJ2-1; abundance: few; CDR3aa: CASSQGAEGLARREQFF; CDR3nt: TGCGCCAGCAGCCAAGGGGCAGAAGGACTAGCGAGGCGGGAGCAGTTCTTC
d_gene: TRBD1; v_gene: TRBV30; j_gene: TRBJ1-4; abundance: -; CDR3aa: CAWGRGDEKLFF; CDR3nt: TGTGCCTGGGGCAGGGGGGATGAAAAACTGTTTTTT